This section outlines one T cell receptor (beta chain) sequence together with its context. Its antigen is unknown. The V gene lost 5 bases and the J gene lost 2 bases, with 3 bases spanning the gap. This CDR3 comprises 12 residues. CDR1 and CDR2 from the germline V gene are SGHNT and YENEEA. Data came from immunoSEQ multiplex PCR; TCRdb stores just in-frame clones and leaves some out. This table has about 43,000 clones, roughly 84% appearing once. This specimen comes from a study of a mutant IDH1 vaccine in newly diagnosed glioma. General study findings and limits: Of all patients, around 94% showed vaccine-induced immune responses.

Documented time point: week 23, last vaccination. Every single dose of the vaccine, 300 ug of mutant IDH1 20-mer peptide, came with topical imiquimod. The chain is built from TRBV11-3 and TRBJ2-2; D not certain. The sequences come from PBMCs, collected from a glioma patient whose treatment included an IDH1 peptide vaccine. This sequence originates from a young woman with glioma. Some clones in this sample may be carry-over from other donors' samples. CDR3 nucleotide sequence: TGTGCCAGCAGCCAAAACACCGGGGAGCTGTTTTTT. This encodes CASSQNTGELFF.